These T cell receptor beta chains were read from a single sample in a study of radiation and T cells in renal cell carcinoma. TCRdb's table, derived via immunoSEQ multiplex PCR, lists solely in-frame clones and lacks some. The table shows about 170,000 clones, with about nine tenths occurring only once. The sequences come from blood, collected from a patient whose treatment included radiotherapy and nephrectomy. Receptors originate from a woman aged 45-65 years with renal cell carcinoma. Each CDR3 is given with its conserved first and last residue. D genes are given only for firm matches. The size of a clone is reported for some rows only, either as once, few or many, or as a class for expanded clones.

clone_size j_call d_call v_call cdr3_nt cdr3_aa
- TRBJ2-7 - TRBV6-5 TGTGCCAGCAGTCAGGGGTCGAACTACGAGCAGTACTTC CASSQGSNYEQYF
- TRBJ1-3 - TRBV9 TGTGCCAGCAGCGCCCCTAGGGGGGACGGCGACTCTGGAAACACCATATATTTT CASSAPRGDGDSGNTIYF
- TRBJ2-7 TRBD2 TRBV5-6 TGTGCCAGCAGCTTGATCGGGGGGAGCTCCTACGAGCAGTACTTC CASSLIGGSSYEQYF
- TRBJ2-1 TRBD2 TRBV5-4 TGTGCCAGCACCCGCGGGGGAAGCTCCTACAATGAGCAGTTCTTC CASTRGGSSYNEQFF
once TRBJ2-7 TRBD1 TRBV6-6 TGTGCCAGCAGTTATCTCGGACAGGGGGAGGACGAGCAGTACTTC CASSYLGQGEDEQYF
few TRBJ2-1 TRBD1 TRBV2 TGTGCCAGCAGACCGGGACAGGGTCGTGGAAATGAGCAGTTCTTC CASRPGQGRGNEQFF
- TRBJ2-5 - TRBV29-1 TGCAGCGTTGGGGGGGGGCCTGGAGAGACCCAGTACTTC CSVGGGPGETQYF
- TRBJ1-5 - TRBV18 TGTGCCAGCTCCCCTACGGGGCTTGGCAATCAGCCCCAGCATTTT CASSPTGLGNQPQHF
few TRBJ1-1 - TRBV9 TGTGCCAGCAGCGTAGGTCCAGGGCTGACTGAAGCTTTCTTT CASSVGPGLTEAFF
- TRBJ1-3 TRBD1 TRBV19 TGTGCCAGTAGTTCTCCAGGGGGAACTGGAAACACCATATATTTT CASSSPGGTGNTIYF
once TRBJ2-7 - TRBV7-9 TGTGCCAGCAGCTCCGTAGGGGGGCTGACCTCCTACGAGCAGTACTTC CASSSVGGLTSYEQYF
- TRBJ2-7 TRBD1 TRBV6-5 TGTGCCAGCAGTAGAACCGGGACAGGATCCTACGAGCAGTACTTC CASSRTGTGSYEQYF
- TRBJ2-1 - TRBV4-3 TGCGCCAGCAGCCAAGATTCCTCAGGGAACAATGAGCAGTTCTTC CASSQDSSGNNEQFF
once TRBJ2-7 - TRBV5-8 TGTGCCAGCAGCTTGGACATTTCAAAGTACTTC CASSLDISKYF
once TRBJ1-2 TRBD1 TRBV2 TGTGCCAGCAGTACACAGGGGAACTATGGCTACACCTTC CASSTQGNYGYTF
- TRBJ1-2 TRBD1 TRBV7-9 TGTGCCAGCCGCCAGACAGGGGATGAGGGCTACACCTTC CASRQTGDEGYTF
many TRBJ1-1 - TRBV11-1 TGTGCCAGCAGCTTAGACAGCTACAACACTGAAGCTTTCTTT CASSLDSYNTEAFF
- TRBJ2-2 - TRBV10-3 TGTGCCATCAGGGGAGCAGAGAACACCGGGGAGCTGTTTTTT CAIRGAENTGELFF
- TRBJ2-1 - TRBV29-1 TGCAGCGTTGAAGGGCCTGGGGAATACAATGAGCAGTTCTTC CSVEGPGEYNEQFF
once TRBJ1-2 - TRBV18 TGTGCCAGCTCACCACCGGAGGGACCCTATGGCTACACCTTC CASSPPEGPYGYTF
once TRBJ1-3 - TRBV11-1 TGTGCCAGCAGCTCCTCCAGGGCTGGAAACACCATATATTTT CASSSSRAGNTIYF
once TRBJ1-1 - TRBV6-6 TGTGCCAGCAGTTACTACCAAACAAACACTGAAGCTTTCTTT CASSYYQTNTEAFF
- TRBJ1-2 - TRBV19 TGTGCCAGTAGTCCTCTGGACAGCATGGGTGGCTACACCTTC CASSPLDSMGGYTF
- TRBJ2-5 - TRBV7-8 TGTGCCAGCAGCTCATTGAACCACCAAGAGACCCAGTACTTC CASSSLNHQETQYF
- TRBJ1-2 - TRBV15 TGTGCCACCAGCAGAGGACAGAACTATGGCTACACCTTC CATSRGQNYGYTF
few TRBJ1-2 TRBD1 TRBV10-3 TGTGCCATCAGTCCCGACAGGGGGTTCTATGGCTACACCTTC CAISPDRGFYGYTF
- TRBJ1-1 TRBD1 TRBV9 TGTGCCAGCAGCAGACAGGGGGCCGAAGCTTTCTTT CASSRQGAEAFF
- TRBJ1-4 - TRBV7-9 TGTGCCAGCAGCTTAGAGCGGTTGAAGGCTAATGAAAAACTGTTTTTT CASSLERLKANEKLFF
- TRBJ1-1 TRBD1 TRBV19 TGTGCCAGTAGTCCGGGGACAGAGAACACTGAAGCTTTCTTT CASSPGTENTEAFF